A single sample is the source of the 27 T cell receptor beta chains below, sequenced in a study of T cells in Graves' hyperthyroidism and ophthalmopathy. RNA transcripts served as the template for amplifying TCR beta CDR3 regions. The HTBI primer set was used in a first-round RT-PCR of the TCR CDR3. TCRdb redid the calling of the multiplex PCR reads with MiXCR, one entry per CDR3 protein. The profile covers approximately 270,000 distinct CDR3 sequences, with about 14% appearing a single time and approximately 12% taken by the ten largest. The sample comprised blood. The receptors were gathered from a woman in her thirties or forties with Graves' hyperthyroidism that later progressed to Graves' ophthalmopathy.

There are many counts of this clonotype. The chain carries TRBV28 and TRBJ2-7, with 9 bases fitting TRBD2. J gave up 3 bases and V 5 bases, and 11 bases lay outside the gene matches. There are 16 residues in the CDR3. In germline, CDR1 is MDHEN, CDR2 SYDVKM. The CDR3: CASSPRGSGSHYEQYF. CDR3 DNA sequence: TGTGCCAGCAGTCCGCGGGGTAGCGGGAGTCACTACGAGCAGTACTTC.

This clonotype was picked up many times. This sequence joins TRBV3-1 and TRBJ1-2; D is uncertain. Trimming shortened V by 4 bases and J by 8 bases, and 17 bases separated the two germline ends. This CDR3 spans 14 amino acids. The germline CDR1 and CDR2 sequences are LGHDT and YNNKEL (reference sequence). DNA for the CDR3: TGTGCCAGCAGCCCCCGTACAAATTTACGGGGCTACACCTTC. Amino acid sequence: CASSPRTNLRGYTF. Using reference TRBV3-1 and TRBJ1-2 for the parts outside the CDR3, the full variable domain is DTAVSQTPKYLVTQMGNDKSIKCEQNLGHDTMYWYKQDSKKFLKIMFSYNNKELIINETVPNRFSPKSPDKAHLNLHINSLELGDSAVYFCASSPRTNLRGYTFGSGTRLTVV.

The chain joins TRBV5-1 to TRBJ1-4; D may be TRBD1 (6 bases). Trimming removed 4 bases from V and 4 bases from J, with 17 bases in between. The CDR3 is 16 amino acids. Germline CDR1 reads SGHRS; CDR2 reads YFSETQ. The CDR3 DNA follows: TGCGCCAGCAGCGGTGGGGTCGGGACATTTAATGAAAAACTGTTTTTT. Its translation: CASSGGVGTFNEKLFF.

This clonotype came up a few times. The CDR3 DNA is TGTGCCAGCGGTCTAGTGGCTGGCGAGCAGTACTTC. Encoded protein: CASGLVAGEQYF. This sequence joins TRBV7-9 and TRBJ2-7; D unclear. CDR3 length: 12 residues. The ends were cut back, 8 bases at V and 6 bases at J, with 14 bases in the middle. In germline, CDR1 is SEHNR, CDR2 FQNEAQ (reference sequence).

This chain uses TRBV20-1 with TRBJ2-7; D unclear. The CDR3 runs to 12 residues. The V gene lost 0 bases and the J gene lost 3 bases, with 6 bases spanning the gap. Germline values: CDR1 DFQATT, CDR2 SNEGSKA (reference sequence). The CDR3 reads CSAREFSYEQYF. Written as DNA, the CDR3 is TGCAGTGCTAGAGAGTTTAGCTACGAGCAGTACTTC.

This sequence joins TRBV12-3 or TRBV12-4 and TRBJ2-5; D is perhaps TRBD2 (6 bases). This CDR3 is 15 amino acids long. Trimming left V 2 bases short and J 2 bases short, with 12 bases between. The CDR3 loop reads CASSLRRAFQETQYF. The DNA of the CDR3 is TGTGCCAGCAGTTTAAGGAGGGCCTTTCAAGAGACCCAGTACTTC.

This clonotype showed up just a few times. The chain recombines TRBV11-2 with TRBJ2-1, with TRBD2 identical over 14 bases. The CDR3 is made up of 18 amino acids. The trim removed 4 bases at V and 3 bases at J, leaving 8 bases unmatched. CDR1 is SGHAT, CDR2 FQNNGV, per germline. The CDR3 here is CASSSGLAGVKDYNEQFF. The CDR3 region has the DNA TGTGCCAGCAGCTCGGGACTAGCGGGAGTTAAAGACTACAATGAGCAGTTCTTC.

With respect to this clonotype: One base away lies a much larger clone, so this may be a sequencing read error. The chain employs TRBV5-1 and TRBJ2-3, with D hard to call. The CDR3 loop spans 15 amino acids. V was pared by 4 bases and J by 5 bases, with 17 bases between. Germline V gives CDR1 SGHRS, CDR2 YFSETQ. CDR3 in DNA: TGCGCCAGCAGCATGACGCGCACGGTAATAGATACGCAGTATTTT. It is translated as CASSMTRTVIDTQYF.

This clonotype has more than one count but fewer than ten. The genes are TRBV19 and TRBJ2-1, with D maybe TRBD2 (6 bases). V shed 5 bases and J shed 6 bases, with 23 bases lying between them. This CDR3 is 17 amino acids long. CDR1 LNHDA and CDR2 SQIVND come from the germline V gene (reference sequence). This chain's CDR3 is CASSPRWRGRASNEQFF. The CDR3, as DNA: TGTGCCAGTAGTCCCCGGTGGCGGGGTCGGGCTTCCAATGAGCAGTTCTTC.

A note on this clonotype: One junction end does not reproduce the germline sequence, and a read error may be involved. The rearrangement joins TRBV4-1 to TRBJ1-5; the D gene is possibly TRBD1 (5 bases). The CDR3 contains 15 residues. Germline CDR1 MGHRA, CDR2 YSYEKL. This chain's CDR3 is CASGQQAVSNQPQHF. The CDR3 DNA reads as TGCGCCAGCGGCCAACAGGCCGTGAGCAATCAGCCCCAGCATTTT.

Of note for this clonotype: A read error may be the cause here, since a much bigger clone is one base away. V gene TRBV28 combines with J gene TRBJ2-4; perhaps D is TRBD1 or TRBD2 (6 bases each). Trimming removed 7 bases at V and 1 base at J, with 26 bases between. There are 19 residues in the CDR3. The V gene's germline CDR1 is MDHEN and CDR2 SYDVKM. The DNA for the CDR3 is TGTGCCAGCACCACGAGGGGGTTCCGCACCCGGGAGGCCAAAAACATTCAGTACTTC. Protein: CASTTRGFRTREAKNIQYF.

This chain connects TRBV2 to TRBJ2-7, with D possibly matching TRBD2 (5 bases). Deletions cut 3 bases from V and 2 bases from J, with 14 bases between. The CDR3 extends over 15 amino acids. Germline CDR1 reads SNHLY; CDR2 reads FYNNEI. The CDR3 region is CASSEGDGVTYEQYF. In nucleotides, the CDR3 is TGTGCCAGCAGTGAGGGAGATGGGGTAACCTACGAGCAGTACTTC. Supplemented by reference TRBV2 and TRBJ2-7, the full variable domain reads EPEVTQTPSHQVTQMGQEVILRCVPISNHLYFYWYRQILGQKVEFLVSFYNNEISEKSEIFDDQFSVERPDGSNFTLKIRSTKLEDSAMYFCASSEGDGVTYEQYFGPGTRLTVT.

This clonotype has more than one count but fewer than ten. The rearrangement joins TRBV7-2 to TRBJ1-4; 8 positions match TRBD1. The V and J ends lost 5 bases and 7 bases, in that order; junction bases with no gene match: 12. There are 16 residues in the CDR3. Germline V lookup: CDR1 SGHTA, CDR2 FQGNSA. CDR3 in amino acids: CASSPYGGQVPEKLFF. CDR3 coding DNA: TGTGCCAGCAGCCCCTACGGGGGACAGGTGCCTGAAAAACTGTTTTTT.

This clonotype was counted ten times or more. This chain's CDR3 is CASSFGGPETQYF. The DNA for the CDR3 is TGTGCCAGCAGCTTTGGGGGCCCAGAGACCCAGTACTTC. The rearrangement joins TRBV7-9 to TRBJ2-5; D possibly corresponds to TRBD1 (6 bases). This CDR3 region has 13 residues. Germline CDR1 and CDR2: SEHNR and FQNEAQ (reference sequence). Trimming took 3 bases from V and 4 from J, leaving 9 bases between them.

Ten or more counts support this clonotype. This chain joins TRBV4-1 and TRBJ2-3, with D uncertain. This CDR3 is built from 12 residues. In germline, CDR1 is MGHRA, CDR2 YSYEKL. Trimming removed 9 bases at V and 5 bases at J, with 12 bases between. In nucleotides, the CDR3 is TGCGCCAGTTCTGTGCAAGGAGATACGCAGTATTTT. Translated: CASSVQGDTQYF.

This clonotype showed up many times. V gene TRBV19 combines with J gene TRBJ2-6; D gene unclear. The CDR3 runs to 15 residues. Trimming shortened V by 2 bases and J by 2 bases, and 7 bases separated the two germline ends. CDR1 is LNHDA, CDR2 SQIVND, per germline (reference sequence). The CDR3 sequence is CASSILPTGANVLTF. The CDR3 nucleotides read TGTGCCAGTAGTATACTACCGACTGGGGCCAACGTCCTGACTTTC.

This clonotype was counted ten times or more. V gene TRBV18 combines with J gene TRBJ1-1, with D possibly being TRBD1 (6 bases). CDR3 length equals 14 residues. Trimming took off 4 bases at V and 3 bases at J, with 12 bases between the two ends. Germline loops: CDR1 KGHSH, CDR2 LQKENI. In DNA, the CDR3 is TGTGCCAGCTCACTTAGACAGGCAGACACTGAAGCTTTCTTT. Translation: CASSLRQADTEAFF.

This clonotype was observed many times. Written as DNA, the CDR3 is TGTGCCATCAGAATCGGACTAGCCGACGAGACCCAGTACTTC. Amino acid sequence: CAIRIGLADETQYF. The chain is built from TRBV10-3 and TRBJ2-5; the match to TRBD2 covers 8 bases. V dropped 6 bases and J dropped 5; count of bases not matched to a gene: 8. The CDR3 consists of 14 residues. Germline assignment: CDR1 ENHRY and CDR2 SYGVKD.

In regard to this clonotype: A much larger clone differs by one base, so this may be a read error. The chain has TRBV6-1 and TRBJ1-5; no definite D call. Germline CDR1 MNHNS, CDR2 SASEGT. The CDR3 has 11 residues. Trimming left V 11 bases short and J 11 bases short, with 16 bases between. The CDR3 nucleotides are TGTGCCTTAGGGCCCCAGAGGGCCCAGCATTTT. Its protein is CALGPQRAQHF.

This clonotype turned up a few times. V is TRBV3-1 and J is TRBJ2-2; 8 nucleotides agree with TRBD2. The CDR3 is 13 amino acids. Germline lookup yields CDR1 LGHDT and CDR2 YNNKEL (reference sequence). The V and J ends lost 5 bases and 9 bases, in that order; junction bases with no gene match: 5. The CDR3 DNA reads as TGTGCCAGCAGCGTAAGCGGGAGTAGGGAGCTGTTTTTT. This translates into CASSVSGSRELFF.

This clonotype was counted many times. The rearrangement uses TRBV28 and TRBJ2-1; D gene unclear. The germline V and J ends were trimmed by 6 bases and 10 bases, with 13 bases remaining between them. The CDR3 is made up of 12 amino acids. Germline V gives CDR1 MDHEN, CDR2 SYDVKM. CDR3 protein: CASSPPRLEQFF. DNA of the CDR3: TGTGCCAGCAGCCCCCCACGCCTCGAGCAGTTCTTC.

The sample holds many counts of this clonotype. The rearrangement uses TRBV20-1 and TRBJ2-3; 7 bases line up with TRBD2. Germline V gives CDR1 DFQATT, CDR2 SNEGSKA (reference sequence). The CDR3 is 15 residues long. J was trimmed by 0 bases and V by 3 bases; bases with no gene match: 6. The CDR3: CSARSSGYSTDTQYF. CDR3 in DNA: TGCAGTGCTAGGTCTAGCGGATACAGCACAGATACGCAGTATTTT.

In this sample, this clonotype turned up many times. The V call is TRBV11-2, the J call TRBJ2-1; tentatively, D is TRBD1 (6 bases). V was shortened by 4 bases and J by 4 bases, with 17 bases between the two germline ends. Looked up from germline, CDR1 is SGHAT and CDR2 is FQNNGV. The CDR3 has 16 amino acids. The CDR3 loop reads CASSSQGRGPYNEQFF. Written as DNA, the CDR3 is TGTGCCAGCAGCTCCCAGGGCAGGGGCCCATACAATGAGCAGTTCTTC.

This clonotype was seen at least ten times. The V gene is TRBV30, the J gene TRBJ1-1; D call uncertain. This CDR3 contains 13 residues. The germline gives CDR1 GTSNPN, CDR2 SVGIG (reference sequence). Deletions cut 2 bases from V and 3 bases from J, with 10 bases between. Here the CDR3 reads CAWSRNRDTEAFF. The CDR3 DNA sequence: TGTGCCTGGAGTAGAAATCGGGACACTGAAGCTTTCTTT.

This clonotype appeared many times. V gene TRBV19 combines with J gene TRBJ1-2; D is ambiguous. Per the germline V gene, CDR1 is LNHDA and CDR2 is SQIVND (reference sequence). V shed 3 bases and J shed 5 bases, with 19 bases lying between them. The CDR3 covers 16 residues. CDR3 residues: CASSMDTGSTTYGYTF. The CDR3 DNA follows: TGTGCCAGTAGTATGGATACCGGGTCAACCACGTATGGCTACACCTTC.

There are a few counts of this clonotype. The rearrangement links TRBV18 to TRBJ2-3; 11 bases align to TRBD2. J gave up 2 bases and V 6 bases, and 4 bases lay outside the gene matches. The CDR3 length is 15 residues. Germline values: CDR1 KGHSH, CDR2 LQKENI. CDR3 sequence: CASSRTSGHTDTQYF. The CDR3 nucleotides read TGTGCCAGCTCCCGGACTAGCGGGCACACAGATACGCAGTATTTT.

This clonotype was counted ten times or more. The chain employs TRBV30 and TRBJ2-2; maybe TRBD1 (5 bases). Germline V gives CDR1 GTSNPN, CDR2 SVGIG (reference sequence). Trimming shortened V by 3 bases and J by 4 bases, and 12 bases separated the two germline ends. The CDR3 is 14 amino acids. CDR3 in amino acids: CAWRGPPGTGELFF. The DNA for the CDR3 is TGTGCCTGGAGGGGGCCTCCAGGCACCGGGGAGCTGTTTTTT.